One sample yielded the 8 T cell receptor beta chains listed below, sequenced in a study of OX40 agonist ivuxolimab in advanced cancers. Sequenced by immunoSEQ multiplex PCR; TCRdb stores in-frame clones only, minus some. Altogether some 83,000 clones are present, roughly 86% being singletons, with the ten largest covering approximately 6.5%. The sequenced sample was CD4+ or CD8+ T cells sorted from blood, obtained in a trial of the OX40 agonist ivuxolimab. All receptors come from an adult with an advanced solid tumor such as melanoma, head and neck, liver or kidney cancer.

V gene TRBV4-3 combines with J gene TRBJ2-7, with 9 nucleotides matching TRBD1. The ends lost 2 bases at V and 3 bases at J; junction bases unmatched: 11. CDR3 length: 17 amino acids. Germline CDR1 reads LGHNA; CDR2 reads YSLEER. CDR3 DNA sequence: TGCGCCAGCAGCCAAAACGCACAGGGGGCCGGATTCTACGAGCAGTACTTC. Translated, it gives CASSQNAQGAGFYEQYF.

The gene calls are TRBV13 and TRBJ1-2, with 8 bases fitting TRBD1. V lost 5 bases to trimming and J lost 2 bases; unmatched junction nucleotides: 7. Germline V CDR1 and CDR2: PRHDT, FYEKMQ (reference sequence). The CDR3 sequence is 15 residues long. The DNA for the CDR3 is TGTGCCAGCAGCGCCAGGACAGGGAGCAACTATGGCTACACCTTC. Translating it yields CASSARTGSNYGYTF.

A single count supports this clone. The rearrangement uses TRBV18 and TRBJ1-1; no definite D call. V was trimmed by 4 bases and J by 3 bases, leaving 15 bases between them. The germline gives CDR1 KGHSH, CDR2 LQKENI. This CDR3 has 15 amino acids. CDR3 protein: CASSRAGPSDTEAFF. In nucleotides, the CDR3 is TGTGCCAGCTCACGAGCGGGCCCTAGCGACACTGAAGCTTTCTTT.

This clone came up a few times. The chain uses TRBV30 and TRBJ1-6; D is unresolved. This CDR3 has 12 amino acids. Trimming stripped 4 bases from V and 13 bases from J, with 14 bases between. Germline V gene data show CDR1 as GTSNPN and CDR2 as SVGIG (reference sequence). The CDR3 DNA follows: TGTGCCTGGAAAAAGGGCCTCAGGCCCCTCCACTTT. Its protein product is CAWKKGLRPLHF.

The rearrangement joins TRBV2 to TRBJ2-1; D is perhaps TRBD2 (5 bases). Germline CDR1 is SNHLY and CDR2 is FYNNEI. The ends were cut back, 4 bases at V and 0 bases at J, with 13 bases in the middle. The CDR3 extends over 16 amino acids. The CDR3 DNA sequence: TGTGCCAGCAGTGGACCGGGCGGGCCCTCCTACAATGAGCAGTTCTTC. Protein sequence: CASSGPGGPSYNEQFF.

The DNA of the CDR3 is TGTGCCAGCAGCTTAGTAGTACTCACCGGGGAGCTGTTTTTT. Translating it yields CASSLVVLTGELFF. This chain links TRBV11-2 with TRBJ2-2; D not certain. Between the trimmed V and J ends, which lost 1 base and 4 bases, there was a span of 7 bases. This CDR3 contains 14 residues. CDR1 and CDR2 (germline): SGHAT, FQNNGV.

V and J are TRBV30 and TRBJ2-1, with D unclear. This CDR3 comprises 12 residues. Germline assignment: CDR1 GTSNPN and CDR2 SVGIG (reference sequence). The V and J ends lost 4 bases and 7 bases respectively, with 11 bases between them. The CDR3 is CAWMPVGNEQFF. The CDR3 DNA follows: TGTGCCTGGATGCCCGTGGGGAATGAGCAGTTCTTC.

The rearrangement uses TRBV19 and TRBJ1-4; maybe TRBD1 (5 bases). Germline-derived CDR1 and CDR2 are LNHDA and SQIVND (reference sequence). CDR3 size: 14 residues. V lost 8 bases and J 8 bases, leaving 18 bases between the germline ends. CDR3 sequence reads: CASYGLGAEEKLFF. The CDR3 coding sequence is TGTGCCAGTTATGGGCTTGGGGCAGAAGAAAAACTGTTTTTT. The variable domain in full, completed from reference TRBV19 and TRBJ1-4, reads DGGITQSPKYLFRKEGQNVTLSCEQNLNHDAMYWYRQDPGQGLRLIYYSQIVNDFQKGDIAEGYSVSREKKESFPLTVTSAQKNPTAFYLCASYGLGAEEKLFFGSGTQLSVL.